The clone carrying this T cell receptor beta chain has only one observation. This specimen comes from a study of blood T cell repertoires in COVID-19. Study information: Sites across the United States, Italy and Spain contributed samples from acute and convalescent COVID-19. T cells, B-cell-depleted T cells, or PBMCs supplied cDNA or gDNA.

The CDR3 consists of 13 residues. Trimming left V 6 bases short and J 3 bases short, with 11 bases between. The protocol was immunoSEQ multiplex PCR, while the TCRdb copy is restricted to in-frame clones and leaves out a portion. The sample includes 80,000 to 100,000 clones, 85% to 90% of them seen just once. The TCR sequence derives from a human donor with active COVID-19. The donor label of this sample is uncertain. The sequenced sample consisted of peripheral blood. The rearrangement uses TRBV12-3 or TRBV12-4 and TRBJ1-2, with unresolved D. CDR3 bases: TGTGCCAGCAGCCTGCCCAGGCACTATGGCTACACCTTC. Translated: CASSLPRHYGYTF.